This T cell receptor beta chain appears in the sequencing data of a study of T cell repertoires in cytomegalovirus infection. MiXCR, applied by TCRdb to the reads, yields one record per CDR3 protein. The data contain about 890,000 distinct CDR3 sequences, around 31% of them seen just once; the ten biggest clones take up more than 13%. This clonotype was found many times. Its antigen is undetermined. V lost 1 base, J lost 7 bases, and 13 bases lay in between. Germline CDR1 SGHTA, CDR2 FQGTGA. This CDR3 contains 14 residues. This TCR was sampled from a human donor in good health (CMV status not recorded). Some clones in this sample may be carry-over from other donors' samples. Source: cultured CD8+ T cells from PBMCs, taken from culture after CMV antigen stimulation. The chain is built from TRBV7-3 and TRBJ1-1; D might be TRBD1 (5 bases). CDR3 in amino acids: CASSLIGAWHEAFF. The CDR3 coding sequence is TGTGCCAGCAGCTTAATAGGGGCTTGGCATGAAGCTTTCTTT.